The TCR beta chain described here comes from a study of identical twins. Germline V gene lookup returns CDR1 MGHRA and CDR2 YSYEKL. With 1 base removed from V and 0 bases from J, the gap between germline ends came to 12 bases. The length of the CDR3 is 16 residues. TCRdb reprocessed the 5' RACE reads via MiXCR and lists one record per CDR3 protein. This sample carries 350,000 to 400,000 distinct CDR3 sequences, 8.5% to 10% of them seen once, and the ten largest clones take 8% to 10%. This clonotype was detected a few times. Material for sequencing was naive T cells sorted from blood. This chain joins TRBV4-1 and TRBJ1-2, with D possibly TRBD1 on 5 matching bases. The origin of this receptor is a woman between 45 and 65 years old in good health. The CDR3 here is CASSQVGGAPNYGYTF. The CDR3, as DNA: TGCGCCAGCAGCCAAGTGGGCGGGGCCCCTAACTATGGCTACACCTTC.